What follows are 7 T cell receptor beta chains derived from one specimen sequenced in a study of CDR3 diversity in severe acne. One entry per CDR3 protein results from TCRdb running MiXCR on the PCR reads. The data contain roughly 100,000 distinct CDR3 sequences, 45% to 60% of them singletons. The sequenced sample consisted of blood. These receptors all stem from a male donor with acne.

This clonotype has a count of ten or more. This chain links TRBV6-5 with TRBJ2-3; 9 bases are a match to TRBD1. The CDR3 contains 16 residues. Germline V CDR1 and CDR2: MNHEY, SVGAGI. The J segment lost 4 bases and the V segment lost 6 bases, leaving 11 bases of the junction unmatched. CDR3: CASSLGGQGQADTQYF. The DNA of the CDR3 is TGTGCCAGCAGCTTAGGGGGACAGGGACAAGCAGATACGCAGTATTTT.

This rearrangement joins TRBV24-1 to TRBJ2-7; perhaps TRBD2 as D (6 bases). V was cut by 3 bases and J by 2 bases, with 10 bases left in between. The germline V gene encodes CDR1 KGHDR and CDR2 SFDVKD. The CDR3 is made up of 14 amino acids. This chain's CDR3 is CATSDTGSPYEQYF. The DNA for the CDR3 is TGTGCCACCAGTGATACCGGGAGCCCCTACGAGCAGTACTTC.

This chain connects TRBV20-1 to TRBJ2-7; 11 bases agree with TRBD1. The germline V gene encodes CDR1 DFQATT and CDR2 SNEGSKA (reference sequence). This CDR3 is built from 13 residues. V lost 6 bases, J lost 4 bases, and 5 bases stayed unmatched. CDR3 sequence: CSAPGTGGYEQYF. CDR3 nucleotides: TGCAGTGCCCCCGGGACAGGGGGTTACGAGCAGTACTTC.

This clonotype is a singleton in its sample. The chain links TRBV6-5 to TRBJ1-3, with D possibly being TRBD1 (5 bases). Germline assignment: CDR1 MNHEY and CDR2 SVGAGI. The CDR3 sequence is 19 residues long. V shed 4 bases and J shed 0 bases, with 22 bases lying between them. The chain's CDR3 is CASSSDIGTGEYSGNTIYF. The CDR3, as DNA: TGTGCCAGCAGTTCGGATATCGGCACAGGCGAATACTCTGGAAACACCATATATTTT.

This sequence joins TRBV29-1 and TRBJ1-1; TRBD1 matches 7 bases. The V gene's germline CDR1 is SQVTM and CDR2 ANQGSEA. The CDR3 covers 13 residues. The ends lost 4 bases at V and 2 bases at J; junction bases unmatched: 4. The CDR3 nucleotides are TGCAGCGTTGCACAGGGGTTCAACACTGAAGCTTTCTTT. It translates to CSVAQGFNTEAFF.

This CDR3 is CASSPDRGHITGELFF. CDR3 nucleotide sequence: TGTGCCAGCAGTCCCGACAGGGGGCACATCACCGGGGAGCTGTTTTTT. The chain has TRBV7-9 and TRBJ2-2, with 10 bases that match TRBD1. The V gene end was trimmed by 6 bases and the J gene end by 4 bases; junction bases not matched to a gene: 8. The CDR3 runs to 16 residues. Germline values: CDR1 SEHNR, CDR2 FQNEAQ (reference sequence).

This clonotype was counted a single time. A much larger clone lies one base from this, so it may be a read error. This chain links TRBV6-4 with TRBJ1-5; no clear D. Per the germline V gene, CDR1 is MRHNA and CDR2 is SNTAGT. The CDR3 is 13 residues long. The CDR3 spells CVSSESSNQPQHF. CDR3 in DNA: TGTGTCAGCAGTGAAAGTAGCAATCAGCCCCAGCATTTT.